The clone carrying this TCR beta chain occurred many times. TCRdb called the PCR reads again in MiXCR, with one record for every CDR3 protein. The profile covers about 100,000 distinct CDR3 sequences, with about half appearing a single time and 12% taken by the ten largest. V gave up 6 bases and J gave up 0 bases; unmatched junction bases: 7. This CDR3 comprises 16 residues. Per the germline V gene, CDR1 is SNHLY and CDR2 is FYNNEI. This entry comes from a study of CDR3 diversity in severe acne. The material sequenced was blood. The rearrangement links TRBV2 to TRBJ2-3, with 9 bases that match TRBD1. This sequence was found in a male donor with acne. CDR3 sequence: CASRHRGQSSTDTQYF. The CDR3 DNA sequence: TGTGCCAGCAGGCACAGGGGGCAATCGAGCACAGATACGCAGTATTTT. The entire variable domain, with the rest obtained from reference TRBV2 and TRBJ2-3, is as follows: EPEVTQTPSHQVTQMGQEVILRCVPISNHLYFYWYRQILGQKVEFLVSFYNNEISEKSEIFDDQFSVERPDGSNFTLKIRSTKLEDSAMYFCASRHRGQSSTDTQYFGPGTRLTVL.